The 18 T cell receptor beta chains below were found in one sample sequenced in a study of molecular identifiers for immune sequencing clone quantification. TCRdb re-called the PCR reads with MiXCR, one entry per CDR3 protein. The sample has about 40,000 distinct CDR3 sequences, under 20% seen once. The sequenced sample consisted of naive CD8+ T cells from blood, with Jurkat cell RNA spiked in. The subset denotes: FACS-sorted CD8+CD4-CCR7+CD45RA+ naive T cells. The receptors were sampled from a human donor in good health. Some libraries in this study had Jurkat cell RNA spiked in.

This clonotype was seen ten or more times. The V and J genes are TRBV28 and TRBJ1-5; no firm D call. The germline V and J ends were trimmed by 6 bases and 2 bases, with 5 bases remaining between them. The CDR3 loop spans 12 amino acids. Germline CDR1 and CDR2: MDHEN and SYDVKM. The DNA for the CDR3 is TGTGCCAGCAGCGAGGGCAATCAGCCCCAGCATTTT. It encodes CASSEGNQPQHF.

The gene calls are TRBV28 and TRBJ1-2, with D perhaps TRBD1 (6 bases). The V gene's germline CDR1 is MDHEN and CDR2 SYDVKM. Trimming removed 3 bases from V and 2 bases from J, with 7 bases in between. This CDR3 is built from 13 residues. CDR3 region: CASSFQGNYGYTF. The CDR3 region has the DNA TGTGCCAGCAGTTTCCAGGGGAACTATGGCTACACCTTC.

With regard to this clonotype: At one of its ends the junction is not consistent with the germline gene, which may arise from a read error. The V gene is TRBV10-2, the J gene TRBJ2-7; D not resolved. Germline CDR1 WSHSY, CDR2 SAAADI. The CDR3 is made up of 13 amino acids. The CDR3 coding sequence is TGCGCCAGCAGTGAGTCGACCGCTTACGAGCGGTACTTC. The encoded protein is CASSESTAYERYF.

This clonotype was observed at least ten times. V and J are TRBV7-9 and TRBJ2-3; 11 nucleotides match TRBD2. CDR1 is SEHNR, CDR2 FQNEAQ, per germline (reference sequence). The CDR3 totals 16 residues. Trimming took 5 bases from V and 2 from J; bases not matched to a gene: 6. The CDR3 DNA reads as TGTGCCAGCAGCCCGGAGACTAGCGGGGACACAGATACGCAGTATTTT. Its protein product is CASSPETSGDTDTQYF. The variable domain in full, with the rest retrieved from reference TRBV7-9 and TRBJ2-3, is DTGVSQNPRHKITKRGQNVTFRCDPISEHNRLYWYRQTLGQGPEFLTYFQNEAQLEKSRLLSDRFSAERPKGSFSTLEIQRTEQGDSAMYLCASSPETSGDTDTQYFGPGTRLTVL.

Remarks on this clonotype: This may arise from a read error, as a much more abundant clone is one base away. The chain links TRBV11-2 to TRBJ2-2, with a weak D call TRBD2 (5 bases). The CDR3 covers 12 residues. V gave up 5 bases and J gave up 5 bases, with 6 bases separating them. Germline loops: CDR1 SGHAT, CDR2 FQNNGV. In nucleotides, the CDR3 is TGTGCCAGCAGCCCGGGGACCGGGGAGCTGTTTTTT. Its translation: CASSPGTGELFF.

The V and J genes are TRBV2 and TRBJ2-3, with 7 bases lining up with TRBD2. Germline V gives CDR1 SNHLY, CDR2 FYNNEI. The length of the CDR3 is 17 residues. Trimming removed 4 bases from V and 1 base from J; junction bases left unmatched: 11. The CDR3 loop reads CASSAGLTSAGTDTQYF. CDR3 DNA: TGTGCCAGCAGTGCGGGACTAACTAGCGCGGGCACAGATACGCAGTATTTT.

This clonotype was counted a few times. The rearrangement uses TRBV13 and TRBJ2-1; D is ambiguous. This CDR3 region has 12 residues. From germline, CDR1 is PRHDT and CDR2 FYEKMQ (reference sequence). V lost 4 bases and J lost 9, with 10 bases in between. The CDR3: CASSYAVREQFF. The CDR3 nucleotides are TGTGCCAGCAGCTATGCGGTGCGTGAGCAGTTCTTC.

This clonotype was seen more than once but under ten times. V and J are TRBV7-8 and TRBJ2-3; D unresolved. V shed 1 base and J shed 0 bases, with 11 bases lying between them. The CDR3 runs to 16 residues. The germline CDR1 and CDR2 sequences are SGHVS and FQNEAQ. The CDR3 is CASSLGNGGSTDTQYF. As DNA, the CDR3 is TGTGCCAGCAGCTTAGGAAATGGCGGAAGCACAGATACGCAGTATTTT.

The genes are TRBV29-1 and TRBJ2-7; no clear D gene. This CDR3 comprises 11 residues. The germline V and J ends were trimmed by 0 bases and 4 bases, with 4 bases remaining between them. CDR1 and CDR2 (germline): SQVTM, ANQGSEA. CDR3 nucleotide sequence: TGCAGCGTTGAAGATGAGTACGAGCAGTACTTC. Translating gives CSVEDEYEQYF.

This clonotype occurred many times. This chain links TRBV27 with TRBJ1-2, with D hard to call. Trimming cost V 3 bases and J 8 bases, with 13 bases left between them. Germline CDR1 is MNHEY and CDR2 is SMNVEV (reference sequence). This CDR3 spans 13 amino acids. CDR3 sequence (DNA): TGTGCCAGCAGTTTTTCTGGGCGAGAGGGCTACACCTTC. Its protein is CASSFSGREGYTF.

Only a few counts were recorded for this clonotype. V and J are TRBV5-5 and TRBJ2-3; TRBD1 might be the D (5 bases). Germline values: CDR1 SGHKS, CDR2 YYEKEE (reference sequence). The CDR3 extends over 15 amino acids. V gave up 0 bases and J gave up 4 bases, with 12 bases separating them. The CDR3 nucleotides are TGTGCCAGCAGCTTGGTGGCAGGGTGGCCAGATACGCAGTATTTT. This encodes CASSLVAGWPDTQYF.

The V gene is TRBV25-1, the J gene TRBJ2-4, with 13 bases lining up with TRBD2. V lost 3 bases and J lost 11; bases outside the gene matches: 7. Per germline, CDR1 MGHDK and CDR2 SYGVNS. The CDR3 is 15 residues long. The CDR3, as DNA: TGTGCCAGCAGTGAGAGGACTAGCGGGAGAGTAGTTCAGTACTTC. Translating gives CASSERTSGRVVQYF.

Regarding this clonotype: A much bigger clone sits one base away, suggesting this may be a read error. V gene TRBV9 combines with J gene TRBJ2-7; tentative D call: TRBD1 (5 bases). Germline V lookup: CDR1 SGDLS, CDR2 YYNGEE. Trimming removed 0 bases at V and 6 bases at J, with 10 bases between. This CDR3 region has 13 residues. CDR3 sequence (DNA): TGTGCCAGCAGCGTAGGGCAGGGCTGCGAGCAGTACTTC. It yields the protein CASSVGQGCEQYF.

This clonotype showed up many times. The chain employs TRBV7-2 and TRBJ2-3, with D uncertain. Germline V gene sequence: CDR1 SGHTA, CDR2 FQGNSA. CDR3 length equals 11 residues. The V end was cut by 2 bases, the J end by 7 bases, with 4 bases between. The CDR3 loop is CASSLIHTQYF. The CDR3 nucleotides read TGTGCCAGCAGCTTAATCCATACGCAGTATTTT.

There are many counts of this clonotype. This chain connects TRBV20-1 to TRBJ2-1, with unresolved D. CDR3 length equals 16 residues. Germline V gives CDR1 DFQATT, CDR2 SNEGSKA (reference sequence). Deletions cut 7 bases from V and 4 bases from J, with 23 bases between. The CDR3 DNA sequence: TGCAGTGTCGAAGGAATCTCCCATCCGGAATACAATGAGCAGTTCTTC. Amino acid sequence: CSVEGISHPEYNEQFF.

The sample holds many counts of this clonotype. V and J are TRBV5-1 and TRBJ2-1, with D unresolved. Germline assignment: CDR1 SGHRS and CDR2 YFSETQ. The CDR3 loop spans 13 amino acids. Trimming removed 1 base from V and 5 bases from J, with 7 bases in between. The CDR3 DNA follows: TGCGCCAGCAGCTTGAGTCGCCACAATGAGCAGTTCTTC. Translation: CASSLSRHNEQFF.

Ten or more counts support this clonotype. The rearrangement uses TRBV12-3 or TRBV12-4 and TRBJ1-1; D gene unclear. The V and J ends lost 7 bases and 7 bases respectively, with 16 bases between them. This CDR3 contains 13 residues. The CDR3 DNA follows: TGTGCCAGCATCGGACCGGCTTGGTTTGAAGCTTTCTTT. This sequence encodes CASIGPAWFEAFF.

This clonotype turned up a few times. The chain has TRBV7-9 and TRBJ1-4; 11 bases are shared with TRBD1. Germline lookup yields CDR1 SEHNR and CDR2 FQNEAQ (reference sequence). V lost 6 bases and J lost 5; bases outside the gene matches: 5. This CDR3 has 15 residues. CDR3 sequence: CASRDRTGGNEKLFF. The CDR3 nucleotides are TGTGCCAGCAGAGATCGGACAGGGGGCAATGAAAAACTGTTTTTT.